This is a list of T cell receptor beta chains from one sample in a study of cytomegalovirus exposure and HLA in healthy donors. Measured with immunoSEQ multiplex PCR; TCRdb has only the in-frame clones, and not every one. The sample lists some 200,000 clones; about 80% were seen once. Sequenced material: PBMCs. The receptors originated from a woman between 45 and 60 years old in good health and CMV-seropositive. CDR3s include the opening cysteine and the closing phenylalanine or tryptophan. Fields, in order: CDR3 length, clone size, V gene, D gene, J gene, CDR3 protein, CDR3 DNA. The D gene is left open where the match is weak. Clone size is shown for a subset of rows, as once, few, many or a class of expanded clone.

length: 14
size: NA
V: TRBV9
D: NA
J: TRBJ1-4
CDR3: CASSPGVSTEKLFF
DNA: TGTGCCAGCAGCCCGGGGGTCTCCACTGAAAAACTGTTTTTT

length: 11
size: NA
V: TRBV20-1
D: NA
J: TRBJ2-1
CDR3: CSARGDREQFF
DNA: TGCAGTGCTAGAGGAGACAGGGAGCAGTTCTTC

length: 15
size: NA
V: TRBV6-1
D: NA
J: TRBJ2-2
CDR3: CASSERRLEVGELFF
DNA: TGTGCCAGCAGTGAAAGGAGACTAGAGGTCGGGGAGCTGTTTTTT

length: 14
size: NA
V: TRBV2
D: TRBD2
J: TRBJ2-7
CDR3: CASSRTSGGFEQYF
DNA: TGTGCCAGCAGCAGGACTAGCGGGGGGTTTGAGCAGTACTTC

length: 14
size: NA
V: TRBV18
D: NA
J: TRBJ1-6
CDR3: CASSPSDTNSPLHF
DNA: TGTGCCAGCTCACCTTCGGACACAAATTCACCCCTCCACTTT

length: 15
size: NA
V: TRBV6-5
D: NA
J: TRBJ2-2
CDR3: CASYRGSPNTGELFF
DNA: TGTGCCAGTTATCGTGGGAGTCCGAACACCGGGGAGCTGTTTTTT

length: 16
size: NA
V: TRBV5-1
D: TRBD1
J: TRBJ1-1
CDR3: CASSERTGGENTEAFF
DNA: TGCGCCAGCAGCGAAAGGACAGGGGGCGAGAACACTGAAGCTTTCTTT

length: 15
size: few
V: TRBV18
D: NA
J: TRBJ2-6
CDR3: CASSSGQSGANVLTF
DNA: TGTGCCAGCTCATCCGGACAGTCTGGGGCCAACGTCCTGACTTTC

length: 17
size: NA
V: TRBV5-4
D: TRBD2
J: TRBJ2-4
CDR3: CASSQTTAGGGENIQYF
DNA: TGTGCCAGCAGCCAAACTACAGCGGGGGGAGGGGAAAACATTCAGTACTTC

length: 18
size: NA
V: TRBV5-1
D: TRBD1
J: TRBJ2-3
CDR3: CASSLVGTGGAGTDTQYF
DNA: TGCGCCAGCAGCTTGGTTGGGACAGGGGGCGCAGGGACAGATACGCAGTATTTT

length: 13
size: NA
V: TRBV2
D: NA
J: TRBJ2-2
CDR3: CASSEGASGELFF
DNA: TGTGCCAGCAGTGAAGGGGCTTCAGGGGAGCTGTTTTTT

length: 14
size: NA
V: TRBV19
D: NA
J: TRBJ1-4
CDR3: CASSIRQAGEKLFF
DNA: TGTGCCAGTAGTATTCGGCAGGCAGGGGAAAAACTGTTTTTT

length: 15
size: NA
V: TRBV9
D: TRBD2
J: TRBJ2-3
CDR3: CASSVGLAGTDTQYF
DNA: TGTGCCAGCAGCGTAGGCCTAGCGGGGACAGATACGCAGTATTTT

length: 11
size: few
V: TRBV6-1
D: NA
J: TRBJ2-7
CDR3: CASSERYEQYF
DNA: TGTGCCAGCAGTGAACGGTACGAGCAGTACTTC

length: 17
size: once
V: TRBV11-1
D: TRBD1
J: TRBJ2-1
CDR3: CASSLGQGALSYNEQFF
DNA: TGTGCCAGCAGCTTGGGACAGGGGGCCCTCTCCTACAATGAGCAGTTCTTC

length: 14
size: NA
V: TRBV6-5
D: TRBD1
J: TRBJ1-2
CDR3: CASSYPGGPYGYTF
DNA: TGTGCCAGCAGTTACCCAGGGGGCCCCTATGGCTACACCTTC

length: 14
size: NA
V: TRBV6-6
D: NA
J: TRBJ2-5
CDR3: CASSYDSERGTQYF
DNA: TGTGCCAGCAGTTACGACAGCGAAAGGGGGACCCAGTACTTC

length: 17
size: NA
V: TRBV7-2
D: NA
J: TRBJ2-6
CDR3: CASSLVGGVSGANVLTF
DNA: TGTGCCAGCAGCTTAGTCGGGGGAGTCTCTGGGGCCAACGTCCTGACTTTC

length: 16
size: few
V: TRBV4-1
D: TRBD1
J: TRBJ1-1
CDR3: CASSQAAGGRTTEAFF
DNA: TGCGCCAGCAGCCAGGCCGCAGGGGGTCGGACGACTGAAGCTTTCTTT

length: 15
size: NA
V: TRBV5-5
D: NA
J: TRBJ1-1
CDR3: CASSLFVGLNTEAFF
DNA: TGTGCCAGCAGCTTGTTTGTGGGGCTGAACACTGAAGCTTTCTTT

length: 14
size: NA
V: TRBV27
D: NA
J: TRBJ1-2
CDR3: CASSFLPGNYGYTF
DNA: TGTGCCAGCAGTTTTCTTCCCGGTAACTATGGCTACACCTTC

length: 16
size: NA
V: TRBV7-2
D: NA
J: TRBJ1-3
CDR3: CASSLGWGGTGNTIYF
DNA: TGTGCCAGCAGCTTAGGTTGGGGAGGGACTGGAAACACCATATATTTT

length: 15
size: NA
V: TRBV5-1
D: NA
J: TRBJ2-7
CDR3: CASSLGQTSSYEQYF
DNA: TGCGCCAGCAGCTTGGGTCAGACTAGCTCCTACGAGCAGTACTTC

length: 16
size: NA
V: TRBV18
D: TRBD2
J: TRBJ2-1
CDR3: CASSRLAGGPGNEQFF
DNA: TGTGCCAGCTCACGACTAGCGGGGGGGCCCGGCAATGAGCAGTTCTTC

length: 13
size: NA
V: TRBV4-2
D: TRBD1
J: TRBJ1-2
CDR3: CASSDRGNYGYTF
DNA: TGTGCCAGCTCGGACAGGGGAAACTATGGCTACACCTTC

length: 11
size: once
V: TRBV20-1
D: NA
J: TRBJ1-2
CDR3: CSARLPTGYTF
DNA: TGCAGTGCTAGACTTCCCACAGGCTACACCTTC

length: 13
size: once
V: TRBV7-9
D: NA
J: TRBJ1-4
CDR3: CASGKAASEKLFF
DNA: TGTGCCAGCGGTAAAGCCGCAAGTGAAAAACTGTTTTTT

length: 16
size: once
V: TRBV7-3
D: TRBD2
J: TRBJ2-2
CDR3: CASSLLAGAYTGELFF
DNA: TGTGCCAGCAGCTTACTAGCGGGGGCCTACACCGGGGAGCTGTTTTTT

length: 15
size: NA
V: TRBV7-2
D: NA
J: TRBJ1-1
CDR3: CASSLAGVGNTEAFF
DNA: TGTGCCAGCAGCTTAGCGGGCGTAGGAAACACTGAAGCTTTCTTT

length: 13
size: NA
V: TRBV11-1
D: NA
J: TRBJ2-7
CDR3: CASSLDKANEQYF
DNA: TGTGCCAGCAGCTTGGACAAGGCAAACGAGCAGTACTTC

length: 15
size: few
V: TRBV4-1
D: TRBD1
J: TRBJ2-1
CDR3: CASSLDRGSGNEQFF
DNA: TGCGCCAGCAGCCTGGACAGGGGCTCTGGCAATGAGCAGTTCTTC

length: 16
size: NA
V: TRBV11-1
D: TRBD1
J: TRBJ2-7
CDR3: CASSLPTGTGAYEQYF
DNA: TGTGCCAGCAGCTTACCTACCGGGACAGGGGCCTACGAGCAGTACTTC

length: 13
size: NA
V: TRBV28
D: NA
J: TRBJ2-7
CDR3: CASRPPQISEQYF
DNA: TGTGCCAGCAGACCCCCCCAGATAAGCGAGCAGTACTTC

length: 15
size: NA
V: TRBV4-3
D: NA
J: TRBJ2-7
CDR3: CASSQDREGSYEQYF
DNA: TGCGCCAGCAGCCAAGATCGGGAAGGATCCTACGAGCAGTACTTC

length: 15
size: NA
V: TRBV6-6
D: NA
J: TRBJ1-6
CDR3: CASSSVASTNSPLHF
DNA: TGTGCCAGCAGTTCTGTAGCGTCTACTAATTCACCCCTCCACTTT

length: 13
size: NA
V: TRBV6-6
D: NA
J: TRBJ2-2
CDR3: CASTTRDSGELFF
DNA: TGTGCCAGCACCACCAGGGATAGCGGGGAGCTGTTTTTT

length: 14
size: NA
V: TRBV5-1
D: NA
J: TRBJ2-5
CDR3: CASSLEAVWETQYF
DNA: TGCGCCAGCAGCTTGGAGGCGGTCTGGGAGACCCAGTACTTC

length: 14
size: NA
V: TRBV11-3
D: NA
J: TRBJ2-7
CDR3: CASSLTSVQYEQYF
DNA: TGTGCCAGCAGCTTAACGAGTGTACAGTATGAGCAGTACTTC

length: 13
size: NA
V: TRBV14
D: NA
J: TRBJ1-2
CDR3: CASSLQGNYGYTF
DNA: TGTGCCAGCAGCCTACAGGGAAACTATGGCTACACCTTC

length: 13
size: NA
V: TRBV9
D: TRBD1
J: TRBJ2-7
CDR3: CASSVSTGMEQYF
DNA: TGTGCCAGCAGCGTCTCGACAGGGATGGAGCAGTACTTC

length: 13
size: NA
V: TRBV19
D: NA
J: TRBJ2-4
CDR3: CASSPGTKNIQYF
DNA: TGTGCCAGTAGTCCGGGGACCAAAAACATTCAGTACTTC

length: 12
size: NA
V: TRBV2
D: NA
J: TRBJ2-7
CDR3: CASSEQLYEQYF
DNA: TGTGCCAGCAGTGAACAACTCTACGAGCAGTACTTC

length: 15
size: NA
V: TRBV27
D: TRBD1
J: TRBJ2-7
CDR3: CASSLTRQGTYEQYF
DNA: TGTGCCAGCAGTTTAACCCGACAGGGGACGTACGAGCAGTACTTC

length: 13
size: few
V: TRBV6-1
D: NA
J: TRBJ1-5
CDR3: CASSEANNQPQHF
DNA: TGTGCCAGCAGTGAGGCCAACAATCAGCCCCAGCATTTT

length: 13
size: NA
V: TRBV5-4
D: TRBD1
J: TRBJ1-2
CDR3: CASSTQGAEGYTF
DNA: TGTGCCAGCAGCACACAGGGGGCCGAAGGCTACACCTTC